The present T cell receptor (beta chain) was sequenced within a study of shared clonotypes between healthy human individuals. Study-level points and caveats: It was expected that sequencing depth would affect clonotype sharing among donors.

Note on this clone: The antigen remains unidentified.

Investigators divided CD4+ cells into CD45RA+ naive and CD45RA-negative memory subsets. The CDR3 runs 17 residues. Germline V gene data show CDR1 as SEHNR and CDR2 as FQNEAQ (reference sequence). The ends were cut back, 1 base at V and 1 base at J, with 17 bases in the middle. Sorted-subset replicate PCR reactions were performed with around 210 ng DNA, corresponding to about 30,000 T cell genomes. Using immunoSEQ multiplex PCR, the repertoire was profiled, and TCRdb retains in-frame clones only, with some absent. The sample yields a few million clones, 92% seen once. The rearrangement links TRBV7-9 to TRBJ2-7, with D perhaps assigned TRBD1 or TRBD2 (5 bases each). Sequencing used naive CD4+ T cells from PBMCs. Stated subset: CD45RA+ positively selected. The receptor was derived from a man between 18 and 29 years old in good health. Some clones in this sample may be carry-over from other donors' samples. The DNA of the CDR3 is TGTGCCAGCAGCTTAGGATTGTCGGGGCGTGGGTCCTACGAGCAGTACTTC. Translated: CASSLGLSGRGSYEQYF.